The 28 T cell receptor beta chains reported below all come from one sample, sequenced in a study of blood T cell repertoires in COVID-19. The table came from immunoSEQ multiplex PCR; TCRdb's copy has only in-frame clones and leaves some out. The table includes a few hundred thousand clones, roughly 90% detected once. Sequencing was performed on peripheral blood. The receptors originated from a woman aged 40 to 55 who had recovered from COVID-19.

V gene TRBV7-3 combines with J gene TRBJ1-1; a weak D match, TRBD1 (5 bases). CDR1 is SGHTA, CDR2 FQGTGA, per germline. V dropped 2 bases and J dropped 5 bases, with 12 bases sitting between them. There are 14 residues in the CDR3. The CDR3 loop reads CASSLGVPGTEAFF. The CDR3 nucleotides read TGTGCCAGCAGCTTAGGGGTCCCAGGGACTGAAGCTTTCTTT.

V is TRBV6-2 or TRBV6-3 and J is TRBJ1-4; D may be TRBD1 (6 bases). CDR3 length equals 13 residues. V was shortened by 5 bases and J by 7 bases, with 11 bases between the two germline ends. CDR1 and CDR2 (germline): MNHEY, SVGEGT. The CDR3 loop reads CASSTWGLEKLFF. The CDR3 DNA sequence: TGTGCCAGCAGTACCTGGGGGCTTGAAAAACTGTTTTTT.

Here the CDR3 DNA reads TGTGCCAGCAGCCAAGACCTTGTCTACGAGCAGTACTTC. This sequence encodes CASSQDLVYEQYF. The V gene is TRBV14, the J gene TRBJ2-7; no clear D. The germline gives CDR1 SGHDN, CDR2 FVKESK. This CDR3 comprises 13 residues. V lost 0 bases and J lost 3, with 6 bases in between. The full variable domain, in which reference TRBV14 and TRBJ2-7 provide the parts outside the CDR3, is EAGVTQFPSHSVIEKGQTVTLRCDPISGHDNLYWYRRVMGKEIKFLLHFVKESKQDESGMPNNRFLAERTGGTYSTLKVQPAELEDSGVYFCASSQDLVYEQYFGPGTRLTVT.

The V gene is TRBV24-1, the J gene TRBJ2-5; 11 bases are a match to TRBD1. V lost 4 bases to trimming and J lost 0 bases; unmatched junction nucleotides: 9. Germline values: CDR1 KGHDR, CDR2 SFDVKD. The CDR3 sequence is 18 residues long. CDR3 sequence (DNA): TGTGCCACCAGTGACGGACAGGGGGCCATGCCATACCAAGAGACCCAGTACTTC. Its translation is CATSDGQGAMPYQETQYF.

Details on this clone: Other DNA sequences in the same sample also yield this CDR3. This chain links TRBV27 with TRBJ2-1, with TRBD2 matching 8 bases. The CDR3 consists of 15 residues. The J segment lost 0 bases and the V segment lost 2 bases, leaving 0 bases of the junction unmatched. Germline-derived CDR1 and CDR2 are MNHEY and SMNVEV (reference sequence). The CDR3 DNA reads as TGTGCCAGCAGTTTAAGCGGGAGCTCCTACAATGAGCAGTTCTTC. Amino acid sequence: CASSLSGSSYNEQFF.

The chain couples TRBV5-1 to TRBJ2-7; D is perhaps TRBD1 (7 bases). The CDR3 runs to 15 residues. Germline V gives CDR1 SGHRS, CDR2 YFSETQ. V was pared by 4 bases and J by 6 bases, with 20 bases between. CDR3 loop: CASSLYDRDSSEQYF. CDR3 sequence (DNA): TGCGCCAGCAGCCTTTACGACAGGGACTCCAGCGAGCAGTACTTC.

J is TRBJ2-1 and V is TRBV5-8; TRBD2 agrees at 14 bases. Germline V gene data show CDR1 as SGHTS and CDR2 as YDEGEE. This CDR3 is 18 amino acids long. The junction had 6 bases not matched to a gene; V was cut back by 4 bases and J by 0 bases. The CDR3 is CASSTGTSGSSSYNEQFF. CDR3 DNA sequence: TGTGCCAGCAGCACCGGGACTAGCGGGAGCAGCTCCTACAATGAGCAGTTCTTC. The variable domain in full, with the rest retrieved from reference TRBV5-8 and TRBJ2-1, is EAGVTQSPTHLIKTRGQQATLRCSPISGHTSVYWYQQALGLGLQFLLWYDEGEERNRGNFPPRFSGRQFPNYSSELNVNALELEDSALYLCASSTGTSGSSSYNEQFFGPGTRLTVL.

This chain links TRBV15 with TRBJ2-2; perhaps TRBD2 as D (5 bases). The CDR3 runs 14 residues. V lost 8 bases and J lost 1, with 11 bases in between. Germline V lookup: CDR1 LNHNV, CDR2 YYDKDF (reference sequence). The chain's CDR3 is CATLPSGNTGELFF. CDR3 nucleotide sequence: TGTGCCACCCTTCCCAGCGGGAACACCGGGGAGCTGTTTTTT.

The chain recombines TRBV6-5 with TRBJ2-2, with TRBD2 matching 10 bases. The CDR3 consists of 15 residues. The germline CDR1 and CDR2 sequences are MNHEY and SVGAGI. With 6 bases clipped from V and 1 base from J, the junction kept 2 bases outside the gene matches. This CDR3 is CASRLAGRNTGELFF. Written as DNA, the CDR3 is TGTGCCAGCAGACTAGCGGGGAGGAACACCGGGGAGCTGTTTTTT.

This clone was recorded a few times. The gene calls are TRBV5-3 and TRBJ2-7; 10 nucleotides match TRBD1. TRBV5-3 carries the ORF label, with uncertain function. J gave up 4 bases and V 1 base, and 5 bases lay outside the gene matches. This CDR3 is 15 amino acids long. In DNA form, the CDR3 reads TGTGCCAGAAGCTTGAGGCGGGACAGGGGATACGAGCAGTACTTC. Its protein product is CARSLRRDRGYEQYF.

The chain links TRBV5-1 to TRBJ1-5; D is possibly TRBD1 (5 bases). The CDR3 consists of 15 residues. CDR1 is SGHRS, CDR2 YFSETQ, per germline. Deletions cut 0 bases from V and 5 bases from J, with 12 bases between. In DNA, the CDR3 is TGCGCCAGCAGCTTGGGCGGATCGACAGATCAGCCCCAGCATTTT. It codes for CASSLGGSTDQPQHF.

This rearrangement joins TRBV2 to TRBJ2-3; 7 bases are a match to TRBD2. The CDR3 length is 13 residues. J lost 4 bases, V lost 5 bases, and 3 bases had no gene match. The germline CDR1 and CDR2 sequences are SNHLY and FYNNEI. The chain's CDR3 is CASSSGGPDTQYF. The CDR3 region has the DNA TGTGCCAGCAGTTCGGGAGGCCCAGATACGCAGTATTTT.

This clone showed up just a few times. The chain links TRBV6-5 to TRBJ1-1, with a weak D call TRBD1 (6 bases). Germline V lookup: CDR1 MNHEY, CDR2 SVGAGI. The length of the CDR3 is 14 residues. Trimming stripped 6 bases from V and 5 bases from J, with 16 bases between. CDR3 residues: CASRRGGERTEAFF. The CDR3 DNA reads as TGTGCCAGCAGAAGAGGGGGAGAGAGGACTGAAGCTTTCTTT.

The chain employs TRBV2 and TRBJ2-3, with a tentative D call TRBD2 (6 bases). Germline loops: CDR1 SNHLY, CDR2 FYNNEI. This CDR3 spans 13 amino acids. Trimming cost V 4 bases and J 2 bases, with 7 bases left between them. CDR3 in amino acids: CASSGTNTDTQYF. DNA of the CDR3: TGTGCCAGCAGTGGGACTAACACAGATACGCAGTATTTT.

The CDR3 bases are TGTGCCAGCAGCTTATTCGGACAGGTTGGCAATGAGCAGTTCTTC. Translated: CASSLFGQVGNEQFF. This chain joins TRBV7-3 and TRBJ2-1; 7 bases agree with TRBD1. The CDR3 is made up of 15 amino acids. The trim removed 2 bases at V and 6 bases at J, leaving 7 bases unmatched. Germline assignment: CDR1 SGHTA and CDR2 FQGTGA.

This clone turned up a few times. This chain connects TRBV7-9 to TRBJ1-2; D is uncertain. The V end was cut by 7 bases, the J end by 1 base, with 16 bases between. CDR1 and CDR2 (germline): SEHNR, FQNEAQ (reference sequence). The CDR3 spans 15 residues. The CDR3 here is CASTGYYGSNYGYTF. DNA of the CDR3: TGTGCCAGCACCGGTTACTATGGAAGTAACTATGGCTACACCTTC.

V usage is TRBV19 and J usage is TRBJ2-2; perhaps TRBD2 as D (6 bases). The CDR3 runs to 16 residues. The V gene lost 4 bases and the J gene lost 1 base, with 13 bases spanning the gap. Germline V gene lookup returns CDR1 LNHDA and CDR2 SQIVND (reference sequence). Here the CDR3 reads CASSRDFRENTGELFF. The CDR3 nucleotides are TGTGCCAGTAGTAGGGACTTTCGGGAGAACACCGGGGAGCTGTTTTTT.

This clone was seen once. The rearrangement uses TRBV28 and TRBJ2-7, with 9 bases lining up with TRBD1. The CDR3 is made up of 14 amino acids. The germline CDR1 and CDR2 sequences are MDHEN and SYDVKM. Trimming at V came to 3 bases and at J to 3 bases, leaving 3 bases not matched to a gene. The CDR3 loop is CASSFGTGYYEQYF. In DNA, the CDR3 is TGTGCCAGCAGTTTTGGGACAGGGTACTACGAGCAGTACTTC.

The chain combines TRBV12-5 with TRBJ2-7; D is perhaps TRBD2 (6 bases). V was clipped by 5 bases and J by 4 bases, with 12 bases between them. The CDR3 extends over 13 amino acids. CDR1 is LGHNT and CDR2 is FRNRAP in the germline V gene. This CDR3 reads CASGGGTLYEQYF. Here the CDR3 DNA reads TGTGCTAGTGGTGGGGGGACTTTATACGAGCAGTACTTC.

V usage is TRBV21-1 and J usage is TRBJ2-3; the DNA was not used to check the table's D call, TRBD2. TRBV21-1 is a pseudogene. The CDR3 spans 16 residues. In nucleotides, the CDR3 is TGTGCCAGCAGCAAACCGGGTCACCGGGATACAGATACGCAGTATTTT. Encoded protein: CASSKPGHRDTDTQYF.

V and J are TRBV10-3 and TRBJ1-1; D perhaps matches TRBD1 (5 bases). CDR3 length: 13 amino acids. Trimming pared 7 bases from V and 0 bases from J, leaving 9 bases between. Looked up from germline, CDR1 is ENHRY and CDR2 is SYGVKD. The CDR3 DNA reads as TGTGCCATCACCGGGGGACTGAACACTGAAGCTTTCTTT. Amino acid sequence: CAITGGLNTEAFF.

Only one count was recorded for this clone. The V and J genes are TRBV11-2 and TRBJ2-7; 7 positions agree with TRBD1. V lost 6 bases, J lost 2 bases, and 10 bases stayed unmatched. This CDR3 is built from 15 residues. Germline V gene sequence: CDR1 SGHAT, CDR2 FQNNGV. Here the CDR3 DNA reads TGTGCCAGCAGGCCTTACAGGGGTCCGACCTACGAGCAGTACTTC. Protein product: CASRPYRGPTYEQYF.

The V and J genes are TRBV6-5 and TRBJ2-2; tentatively, D is TRBD2 (5 bases). This CDR3 has 15 amino acids. The germline V and J ends were trimmed by 8 bases and 0 bases, with 13 bases remaining between them. Per germline, CDR1 MNHEY and CDR2 SVGAGI. CDR3 region: CASQTPGSNTGELFF. In nucleotides, the CDR3 is TGTGCCAGCCAAACCCCGGGGTCGAACACCGGGGAGCTGTTTTTT.

The V and J genes are TRBV6-5 and TRBJ2-7, with 11 nucleotides matching TRBD2. Germline assignment: CDR1 MNHEY and CDR2 SVGAGI. Germline trimming cut 10 bases from V and 1 base from J; bases unmatched to any gene: 3. This CDR3 has 13 residues. The DNA of the CDR3 is TGTGCCATTGGGACTAGCGGATCCTACGAGCAGTACTTC. Its protein is CAIGTSGSYEQYF.

The chain is built from TRBV4-2 and TRBJ2-1; 8 bases are shared with TRBD2. Germline values: CDR1 LGHNA, CDR2 YNFKEQ. The CDR3 length is 19 residues. Trimming removed 1 base from V and 6 bases from J; junction bases left unmatched: 17. The CDR3 region is CASSQGRYPGGPGGNEQFF. CDR3 nucleotides: TGTGCCAGCAGCCAAGGGAGGTATCCGGGAGGGCCGGGGGGCAATGAGCAGTTCTTC.

V gene TRBV30 combines with J gene TRBJ1-3, with no clear D. The CDR3 totals 17 residues. In germline, CDR1 is GTSNPN, CDR2 SVGIG (reference sequence). V was trimmed by 0 bases and J by 0 bases, leaving 15 bases between them. This CDR3 is CAWSVEGLKFSGNTIYF. The CDR3 nucleotides are TGTGCCTGGAGTGTAGAGGGCCTGAAATTCTCTGGAAACACCATATATTTT.

This chain joins TRBV7-3 and TRBJ2-1, with TRBD1 identical over 8 bases. The CDR3 is 16 residues long. Germline lookup yields CDR1 SGHTA and CDR2 FQGTGA. J lost 1 base, V lost 4 bases, and 6 bases had no gene match. CDR3 in amino acids: CASSSQGAVSYNEQFF. The CDR3 region has the DNA TGTGCCAGCAGCTCCCAGGGGGCCGTTTCCTACAATGAGCAGTTCTTC.

This clone was counted once. The J gene is TRBJ1-1, the V gene TRBV5-5; maybe TRBD1 (6 bases). Trimming shortened V by 0 bases and J by 6 bases, and 18 bases separated the two germline ends. The CDR3 is 16 amino acids. The germline gives CDR1 SGHKS, CDR2 YYEKEE (reference sequence). CDR3 sequence reads: CASSLVISQGRAEAFF. The CDR3 DNA sequence: TGTGCCAGCAGCTTGGTTATCTCCCAGGGGAGGGCTGAAGCTTTCTTT.